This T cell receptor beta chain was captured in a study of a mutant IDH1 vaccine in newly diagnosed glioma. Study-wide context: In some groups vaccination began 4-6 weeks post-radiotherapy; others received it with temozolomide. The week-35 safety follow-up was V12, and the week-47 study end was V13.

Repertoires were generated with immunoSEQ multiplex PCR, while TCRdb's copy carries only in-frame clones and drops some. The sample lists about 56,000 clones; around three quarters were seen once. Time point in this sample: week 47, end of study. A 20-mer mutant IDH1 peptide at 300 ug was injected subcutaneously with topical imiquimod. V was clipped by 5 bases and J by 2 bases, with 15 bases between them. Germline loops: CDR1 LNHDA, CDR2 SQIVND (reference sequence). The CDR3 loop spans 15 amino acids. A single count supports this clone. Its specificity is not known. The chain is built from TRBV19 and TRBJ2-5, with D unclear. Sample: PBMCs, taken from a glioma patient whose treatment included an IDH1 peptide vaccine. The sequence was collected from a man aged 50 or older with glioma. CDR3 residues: CASSLRPPMQETQYF. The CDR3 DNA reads TGTGCCAGTAGTCTCCGACCCCCTATGCAAGAGACCCAGTACTTC.